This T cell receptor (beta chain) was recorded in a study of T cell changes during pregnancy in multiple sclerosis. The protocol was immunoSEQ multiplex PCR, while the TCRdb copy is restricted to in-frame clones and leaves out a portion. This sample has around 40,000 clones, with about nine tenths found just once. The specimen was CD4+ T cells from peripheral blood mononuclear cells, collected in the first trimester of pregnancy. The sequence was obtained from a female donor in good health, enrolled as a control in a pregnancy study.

CDR3 in amino acids: CASSFDGGDGNTIYF. The CDR3 bases are TGCGCCAGCAGCTTCGACGGGGGTGATGGAAACACCATATATTTT. The chain has TRBV5-1 and TRBJ1-3, with D possibly being TRBD1 (5 bases). CDR3 length: 15 residues. V was trimmed by 2 bases and J by 3 bases, leaving 12 bases between them. Germline V gene sequence: CDR1 SGHRS, CDR2 YFSETQ.